The 32 T cell receptor beta chains below come from one sample, sequenced in a study of a mutant IDH1 vaccine in newly diagnosed glioma. No antigen is known for these receptors. Profiling relied on immunoSEQ multiplex PCR, and the TCRdb table lists in-frame clones only, not all of them. The table lists some 42,000 clones, 65% to 90% of them singletons, with approximately 4.6% in the top ten. Indicated time point: week 35, safety follow-up. Every vaccination contained 300 ug of the mutant IDH1 20-mer peptide and was paired with topical imiquimod. Here the sequenced sample was PBMCs, taken from a glioma patient whose treatment included an IDH1 peptide vaccine. These receptors all come from a woman aged 45-65 years with glioma.

The chain uses TRBV20-1 and TRBJ2-7; D gene unclear. V was pared by 7 bases and J by 0 bases, with 7 bases between. The germline V gene has CDR1 DFQATT and CDR2 SNEGSKA (reference sequence). This CDR3 has 11 residues. The DNA for the CDR3 is TGCAGTGTGCACAACTCCTACGAGCAGTACTTC. Its protein is CSVHNSYEQYF.

The chain employs TRBV2 and TRBJ1-1; a possible D gene is TRBD1 (5 bases). CDR3 length equals 16 residues. V dropped 1 base and J dropped 7 bases, with 19 bases sitting between them. CDR1 is SNHLY, CDR2 FYNNEI, per germline. The CDR3 here is CASSEVRPGGEGEAFF. In DNA form, the CDR3 reads TGTGCCAGCAGTGAAGTCCGACCGGGGGGAGAAGGTGAAGCTTTCTTT.

The chain has TRBV7-2 and TRBJ2-5; 8 bases match TRBD2. CDR1 and CDR2 from the germline V gene are SGHTA and FQGNSA. V lost 5 bases, J lost 5 bases, and 4 bases stayed unmatched. The CDR3 contains 13 residues. As DNA, the CDR3 is TGTGCCAGCAGCCGCGGGGGGTCGGAGACCCAGTACTTC. Amino acid sequence: CASSRGGSETQYF.

The chain joins TRBV19 to TRBJ2-7, with 8 bases matching TRBD1. This CDR3 is built from 14 residues. Germline assignment: CDR1 LNHDA and CDR2 SQIVND (reference sequence). J was trimmed by 3 bases and V by 7 bases; bases with no gene match: 8. In DNA form, the CDR3 reads TGTGCCAGTAAACGGACAGGGCACGACTACGAGCAGTACTTC. Translated, it gives CASKRTGHDYEQYF.

V is TRBV14 and J is TRBJ1-3; a possible D gene is TRBD1 (6 bases). This CDR3 is 15 amino acids long. Germline V gene sequence: CDR1 SGHDN, CDR2 FVKESK. Trimming cost V 0 bases and J 2 bases, with 8 bases left between them. The CDR3 protein is CASSQDRTAGNTIYF. The CDR3 coding sequence is TGTGCCAGCAGCCAAGATAGGACAGCTGGAAACACCATATATTTT.

The chain recombines TRBV5-5 with TRBJ1-1; 9 nucleotides agree with TRBD1. There are 15 residues in the CDR3. V lost 1 base and J lost 1; bases outside the gene matches: 2. Germline CDR1 and CDR2: SGHKS and YYEKEE (reference sequence). The DNA of the CDR3 is TGTGCCAGCAGCTTGATGACAGGGGGGAACACTGAAGCTTTCTTT. This encodes CASSLMTGGNTEAFF.

The J gene is TRBJ2-7, the V gene TRBV9, with D possibly called TRBD1 or TRBD2 (6 bases each). The CDR3 consists of 14 residues. Germline CDR1 reads SGDLS; CDR2 reads YYNGEE. Trimming cost V 4 bases and J 5 bases, with 16 bases left between them. The CDR3 is CASSSQGLGNEQYF. The CDR3 DNA sequence: TGTGCCAGCAGCTCACAGGGACTCGGTAACGAGCAGTACTTC.

This chain uses TRBV27 with TRBJ2-6; no firm D call. Between the trimmed V and J ends, which lost 5 bases and 0 bases, there was a span of 8 bases. The germline gives CDR1 MNHEY, CDR2 SMNVEV (reference sequence). The CDR3 covers 15 residues. The CDR3 loop is CASSIRSSGANVLTF. CDR3 coding DNA: TGTGCCAGCAGTATTCGGAGCTCTGGGGCCAACGTCCTGACTTTC. Full variable domain (remainder filled in from reference TRBV27 and TRBJ2-6): EAQVTQNPRYLITVTGKKLTVTCSQNMNHEYMSWYRQDPGLGLRQIYYSMNVEVTDKGDVPEGYKVSRKEKRNFPLILESPSPNQTSLYFCASSIRSSGANVLTFGAGSRLTVL.

V gene TRBV29-1 combines with J gene TRBJ1-2; weak D call: TRBD1 (5 bases). The CDR3 is 14 residues long. Germline V lookup: CDR1 SQVTM, CDR2 ANQGSEA. Trimming left V 0 bases short and J 7 bases short, with 15 bases between. The CDR3 sequence: CSVEDLGPGGGYTF. CDR3 bases: TGCAGCGTTGAAGATCTGGGACCGGGGGGTGGCTACACCTTC.

In its sample, this clone was seen a few times. This chain joins TRBV6-5 and TRBJ1-3; maybe TRBD1 (6 bases). Trimming stripped 5 bases from V and 1 base from J, with 9 bases between. The CDR3 totals 14 residues. Per the germline V gene, CDR1 is MNHEY and CDR2 is SVGAGI. The CDR3 DNA reads TGTGCCAGCAGTATCGGGACATCTGGAAACACCATATATTTT. This gives the protein CASSIGTSGNTIYF.

This clone was observed once. The rearrangement links TRBV5-1 to TRBJ2-5; D unclear. Trimming removed 5 bases from V and 0 bases from J, with 8 bases in between. The CDR3 runs to 13 residues. Germline values: CDR1 SGHRS, CDR2 YFSETQ. CDR3 coding DNA: TGCGCCAGCAGTTTGCCGTACCAAGAGACCCAGTACTTC. Amino acid sequence: CASSLPYQETQYF.

The chain links TRBV5-1 to TRBJ1-2; the match to TRBD1 covers 8 bases. The V gene's germline CDR1 is SGHRS and CDR2 YFSETQ. The length of the CDR3 is 16 residues. V shed 0 bases and J 4 bases; nucleotides not matched to a gene: 8. The CDR3 here is CASSLEDTGGVYGYTF. The DNA for the CDR3 is TGCGCCAGCAGCTTGGAGGATACAGGGGGAGTCTATGGCTACACCTTC.

To note about this clone: The junction shows a germline mismatch at one end, possibly a read error. The J gene is TRBJ1-2, the V gene TRBV6-1; D gene ambiguous. The CDR3 spans 14 residues. Germline V gene lookup returns CDR1 MNHNS and CDR2 SASEGT. CDR3 in DNA: TGTGCCAACAGTGGGCAGGTGGTGAACTATGGCTACACCTTC. Protein: CANSGQVVNYGYTF.

V and J are TRBV7-9 and TRBJ2-3; TRBD1 aligns across 10 bases. V lost 4 bases and J lost 6; bases outside the gene matches: 7. The germline gives CDR1 SEHNR, CDR2 FQNEAQ (reference sequence). This CDR3 has 15 residues. The CDR3 loop is CASSSGQGDSDTQYF. The CDR3 nucleotides are TGTGCCAGCAGCTCCGGACAGGGGGATTCGGATACGCAGTATTTT.

This clone was seen a single time. CDR3 protein: CASSQDYGSGGDEQYF. CDR3 bases: TGTGCCAGCAGCCAAGATTACGGTAGCGGGGGGGACGAGCAGTACTTC. The chain uses TRBV4-2 and TRBJ2-7, with TRBD2 matching over 11 bases. This CDR3 region has 16 residues. J gave up 5 bases and V 0 bases, and 6 bases lay outside the gene matches. CDR1 is LGHNA, CDR2 YNFKEQ, per germline.

V is TRBV7-2 and J is TRBJ1-2, with 10 bases matching TRBD1. Germline CDR1 reads SGHTA; CDR2 reads FQGNSA. V gave up 7 bases and J gave up 4 bases; unmatched junction bases: 12. This CDR3 spans 16 amino acids. CDR3 protein: CASTSFPGQGIYGYTF. The CDR3 region has the DNA TGTGCCAGCACCTCCTTTCCGGGACAGGGGATCTATGGCTACACCTTC.

This clone was counted a few times. This chain uses TRBV15 with TRBJ1-5; D remains unclear. The CDR3 has 15 residues. Germline values: CDR1 LNHNV, CDR2 YYDKDF (reference sequence). Trimming removed 0 bases from V and 7 bases from J, with 13 bases in between. Here the CDR3 reads CATSRDSSGRQPQHF. CDR3 coding DNA: TGTGCCACCAGCAGAGATAGTTCCGGCCGACAGCCCCAGCATTTT.

J is TRBJ2-7 and V is TRBV4-2, with 10 bases lining up with TRBD1. Germline V lookup: CDR1 LGHNA, CDR2 YNFKEQ. The CDR3 has 14 amino acids. After removal of 2 bases from V and 6 bases from J, the junction contained 4 bases not matched to a gene. CDR3 in amino acids: CASSQPGQGTEQYF. The CDR3 bases are TGTGCCAGCAGCCAACCGGGACAGGGGACCGAGCAGTACTTC.

The rearrangement joins TRBV5-4 to TRBJ2-5; TRBD2 is a possible D gene (6 bases). V dropped 4 bases and J dropped 3 bases, with 13 bases sitting between them. The length of the CDR3 is 14 residues. CDR1 SGHNT and CDR2 YYREEE come from the germline V gene (reference sequence). The CDR3 nucleotides are TGTGCCAGCAGCAGAACCGGGACTGAAGAGACCCAGTACTTC. Its protein product is CASSRTGTEETQYF. The full variable domain, completed using reference TRBV5-4 and TRBJ2-5, is ETGVTQSPTHLIKTRGQQVTLRCSSQSGHNTVSWYQQALGQGPQFIFQYYREEENGRGNFPPRFSGLQFPNYSSELNVNALELDDSALYLCASSRTGTEETQYFGPGTRLLVL.

The gene calls are TRBV5-1 and TRBJ1-6, with D possibly being TRBD1 (6 bases). The CDR3 consists of 15 residues. V lost 0 bases and J 3 bases, leaving 7 bases between the germline ends. The germline gives CDR1 SGHRS, CDR2 YFSETQ. The CDR3 nucleotides are TGCGCCAGCAGCTTGGAAGGGGGCTATAATTCACCCCTCCACTTT. Protein product: CASSLEGGYNSPLHF.

The chain couples TRBV19 to TRBJ2-7; a weak D match, TRBD2 (7 bases). Looked up from germline, CDR1 is LNHDA and CDR2 is SQIVND (reference sequence). This CDR3 has 14 amino acids. Trimming took off 7 bases at V and 5 bases at J, with 18 bases between the two ends. The CDR3 nucleotides read TGTGCCAGTAAGGCGAGGGGGGGCCACCACGAGCAGTACTTC. Encoded protein: CASKARGGHHEQYF.

The V gene is TRBV6-1, the J gene TRBJ1-6, with no clear D. Germline CDR1 is MNHNS and CDR2 is SASEGT. The length of the CDR3 is 15 residues. The V end was cut by 7 bases, the J end by 0 bases, with 10 bases between. In nucleotides, the CDR3 is TGTGCCAGCACCTCTGCGAGCTCCTATAATTCACCCCTCCACTTT. Protein product: CASTSASSYNSPLHF.

This rearrangement joins TRBV29-1 to TRBJ1-2, with D unresolved. The CDR3 loop spans 14 amino acids. Germline V CDR1 and CDR2: SQVTM, ANQGSEA. The V gene lost 6 bases and the J gene lost 8 bases, with 22 bases spanning the gap. The CDR3 nucleotides read TGCAGCGTCCCACCCCGGGCGGCCTCAGAAGGCTACACCTTC. It encodes CSVPPRAASEGYTF.

J is TRBJ1-2 and V is TRBV4-1, with 7 bases that match TRBD1. The CDR3 spans 18 residues. The J segment lost 7 bases and the V segment lost 4 bases, leaving 21 bases of the junction unmatched. Germline V gene data show CDR1 as MGHRA and CDR2 as YSYEKL. DNA of the CDR3: TGCGCCAGCAGCCTCACAAAATTACAGGGGCGCTATTTAGGTGGCTACACCTTC. Protein sequence: CASSLTKLQGRYLGGYTF.

The gene calls are TRBV4-2 and TRBJ2-5; D might be TRBD2 (5 bases). The germline V gene has CDR1 LGHNA and CDR2 YNFKEQ. The CDR3 is made up of 14 amino acids. The germline V and J ends were trimmed by 0 bases and 4 bases, with 9 bases remaining between them. The CDR3, as DNA: TGTGCCAGCAGCCAAGAGGCTAGCCCAGAGACCCAGTACTTC. Translated: CASSQEASPETQYF.

The rearrangement links TRBV7-2 to TRBJ2-3; no reliable D call. The CDR3 runs 14 residues. Trimming pared 1 base from V and 9 bases from J, leaving 14 bases between. Germline V gene lookup returns CDR1 SGHTA and CDR2 FQGNSA. The CDR3 here is CASSLGSEVLTQYF. The CDR3 DNA reads TGTGCCAGCAGCTTAGGGTCCGAAGTACTGACGCAGTATTTT.

The chain couples TRBV6-1 to TRBJ2-3; D is unresolved. The CDR3 covers 14 residues. V was cut by 1 base and J by 4 bases, with 9 bases left in between. The germline gives CDR1 MNHNS, CDR2 SASEGT. The CDR3: CASSEGRRSDTQYF. For the CDR3, the DNA is TGTGCCAGCAGTGAAGGGCGACGTTCAGATACGCAGTATTTT.

The chain carries TRBV15 and TRBJ1-2; D gene uncertain. This CDR3 contains 11 residues. Germline CDR1 and CDR2: LNHNV and YYDKDF (reference sequence). Deletions cut 4 bases from V and 8 bases from J, with 8 bases between. CDR3 residues: CATSTLQGYTF. As DNA, the CDR3 is TGTGCCACCAGCACACTACAGGGCTACACCTTC.

The rearrangement links TRBV19 to TRBJ1-1; D might be TRBD1 (6 bases). The germline V gene has CDR1 LNHDA and CDR2 SQIVND (reference sequence). The length of the CDR3 is 19 residues. Trimming took 6 bases from V and 0 from J, leaving 26 bases between them. CDR3 DNA sequence: TGTGCCAGTAGCCGCCCGGGCTTTCGGGCTGGGGACATGAACACTGAAGCTTTCTTT. Its protein product is CASSRPGFRAGDMNTEAFF. Combining the CDR3 with reference TRBV19 and TRBJ1-1 gives the whole variable domain DGGITQSPKYLFRKEGQNVTLSCEQNLNHDAMYWYRQDPGQGLRLIYYSQIVNDFQKGDIAEGYSVSREKKESFPLTVTSAQKNPTAFYLCASSRPGFRAGDMNTEAFFGQGTRLTVV.

This clone was counted once. V is TRBV5-1 and J is TRBJ1-4, with a tentative D call TRBD1 (5 bases). The germline CDR1 and CDR2 sequences are SGHRS and YFSETQ. Deletions cut 1 base from V and 7 bases from J, with 17 bases between. The CDR3 totals 16 residues. Written as DNA, the CDR3 is TGCGCCAGCAGCTTGACCCCCGGGGGTGGGGGTGAAAAACTGTTTTTT. Amino acid sequence: CASSLTPGGGGEKLFF.

This chain links TRBV29-1 with TRBJ2-7; perhaps TRBD2 as D (6 bases). This CDR3 has 13 amino acids. CDR1 and CDR2 from the germline V gene are SQVTM and ANQGSEA. V lost 8 bases and J 5 bases, leaving 19 bases between the germline ends. The CDR3 region is CSSLEGSRNEQYF. For the CDR3, the DNA is TGCAGCTCCCTGGAGGGATCGAGGAACGAGCAGTACTTC.

J is TRBJ1-5 and V is TRBV6-1; TRBD1 matches 11 bases. Germline V gene sequence: CDR1 MNHNS, CDR2 SASEGT. J gave up 5 bases and V 6 bases, and 6 bases lay outside the gene matches. The CDR3 runs to 15 residues. The CDR3 nucleotides are TGTGCCAGCAGAACCGGACAGGGGGCTTATCAGCCCCAGCATTTT. Amino acids: CASRTGQGAYQPQHF.